A selection of T cell receptor beta chains follows, all from one sample in a study of OX40 agonist ivuxolimab in advanced cancers. Data came from immunoSEQ multiplex PCR; TCRdb stores just in-frame clones and leaves some out. Of about 81,000 clones detected, roughly 91% appear once; the ten largest clones hold about 0.45%. The starting material was CD4+ or CD8+ T cells sorted from blood, obtained in a trial of the OX40 agonist ivuxolimab. The receptors come from an adult with an advanced solid tumor such as melanoma, head and neck, liver or kidney cancer. Each CDR3 is given with its conserved first and last residue. Fields, in order: clone size, J gene, D gene, V gene, CDR3 protein, CDR3 DNA. The D gene is left open where the match is weak. The size of a clone is reported for some rows only, either as once, few or many, or as a class for expanded clones.

.	TRBJ2-3	.	TRBV5-1	CASSYLTSGGTLADTQYF	TGCGCCAGCAGCTACCTGACTAGTGGGGGGACTCTTGCAGATACGCAGTATTTT
.	TRBJ1-1	.	TRBV6-4	CASSGTETNTEAFF	TGTGCCAGCAGTGGGACAGAAACGAACACTGAAGCTTTCTTT
.	TRBJ2-1	.	TRBV5-4	CASSQTGGGSNEQFF	TGTGCCAGCAGCCAGACAGGTGGCGGGAGCAATGAGCAGTTCTTC
.	TRBJ1-2	TRBD1	TRBV7-9	CASSGGDRGYYGYTF	TGTGCCAGCAGCGGTGGGGACAGGGGTTACTATGGCTACACCTTC
.	TRBJ1-5	.	TRBV12-5	CASSPLSNQPQHF	TGTGCTAGTTCACCCCTTAGCAATCAGCCCCAGCATTTT
.	TRBJ2-5	.	TRBV7-8	CASSPKPMGGMTETQYF	TGTGCCAGCAGCCCTAAACCCATGGGGGGAATGACAGAGACCCAGTACTTC
once	TRBJ1-4	.	TRBV2	CASSASPNEKLFF	TGTGCCAGCAGTGCGTCCCCTAATGAAAAACTGTTTTTT
.	TRBJ2-2	.	TRBV2	CASSGDYTGELFF	TGTGCCAGCAGCGGGGACTACACCGGGGAGCTGTTTTTT
.	TRBJ1-6	TRBD1	TRBV7-3	CASSLNPGGDSPLHF	TGTGCCAGCAGCTTAAACCCAGGGGGCGATTCACCCCTCCACTTT
.	TRBJ2-2	TRBD2	TRBV19	CASTGGGPSRNTGELFF	TGTGCCAGTACCGGCGGGGGGCCTTCAAGGAACACCGGGGAGCTGTTTTTT
once	TRBJ1-5	.	TRBV19	CASSDGPYSNQPQHF	TGTGCCAGTAGTGACGGACCGTATAGCAATCAGCCCCAGCATTTT
.	TRBJ1-1	.	TRBV5-6	CASSPRPTEAFF	TGTGCCAGCAGCCCCCGTCCGACTGAAGCTTTCTTT
.	TRBJ2-3	.	TRBV27	CASSFRGGLTDTQYF	TGTGCCAGCAGTTTTCGCGGGGGCCTGACAGATACGCAGTATTTT
.	TRBJ2-7	TRBD1	TRBV5-1	CASSFSPGGWEQYF	TGCGCCAGCAGCTTTTCCCCAGGGGGCTGGGAGCAGTACTTC
.	TRBJ2-7	.	TRBV4-3	CASSQERVGEQYF	TGCGCCAGCAGCCAAGAAAGGGTTGGGGAGCAGTACTTC
.	TRBJ1-1	.	TRBV2	CASSALTVMNTEAFF	TGTGCCAGCAGCGCCCTGACAGTTATGAACACTGAAGCTTTCTTT
.	TRBJ2-7	.	TRBV11-1	CASSSDVVTKHEQYF	TGTGCCAGCAGCTCCGACGTGGTGACCAAACACGAGCAGTACTTC
.	TRBJ1-2	TRBD1	TRBV11-2	CASSPGDRPNYGYTF	TGTGCCAGCAGCCCCGGGGACAGGCCGAACTATGGCTACACCTTC
.	TRBJ2-6	.	TRBV5-1	CASTEGGGANVLTF	TGCGCCAGCACAGAAGGTGGTGGGGCCAACGTCCTGACTTTC
.	TRBJ2-5	TRBD1	TRBV4-1	CASSQDGTGQETQYF	TGCGCCAGTAGCCAAGACGGGACAGGGCAAGAGACCCAGTACTTC
.	TRBJ1-1	TRBD1	TRBV18	CASSPSQTGGSAFF	TGTGCCAGCTCACCATCCCAGACAGGGGGGTCAGCTTTCTTT
.	TRBJ2-3	.	TRBV15	CATSRDPTGLADTQYF	TGTGCCACCAGCAGAGATCCAACAGGGTTAGCAGATACGCAGTATTTT
.	TRBJ2-1	TRBD1	TRBV5-4	CASSLRTGAYNEQFF	TGTGCCAGCAGCTTGCGGACAGGGGCCTACAATGAGCAGTTCTTC
.	TRBJ1-5	.	TRBV4-2	CASSHPGARNQPQHF	TGTGCCAGCAGCCACCCCGGGGCCCGCAATCAGCCCCAGCATTTT
.	TRBJ2-7	TRBD1	TRBV27	CASSLGGQGATYEQYF	TGTGCCAGCAGTTTAGGAGGGCAGGGGGCGACTTACGAGCAGTACTTC
.	TRBJ2-7	.	TRBV7-8	CASRQDSSYEQYF	TGTGCCAGCAGGCAGGACAGCTCCTACGAGCAGTACTTC
.	TRBJ1-3	.	TRBV5-8	CASSQWEQRSSGNTIYF	TGTGCCAGCAGCCAGTGGGAACAGCGGAGCTCTGGAAACACCATATATTTT
.	TRBJ1-1	TRBD1	TRBV19	CASSIRGQGSRGTEAFF	TGTGCCAGTAGTATACGGGGACAGGGCTCTCGAGGCACTGAAGCTTTCTTT
.	TRBJ1-5	.	TRBV7-2	CASSFRSGPPNQPQHF	TGTGCCAGCAGCTTCCGTTCAGGCCCGCCCAATCAGCCCCAGCATTTT
.	TRBJ1-2	TRBD1	TRBV6-5	CASSRGDTYGYTF	TGTGCCAGCAGCAGGGGGGACACCTATGGCTACACCTTC
.	TRBJ2-2	.	TRBV11-3	CASSLLGRANTGELFF	TGTGCCAGCAGCTTACTTGGACGAGCGAACACCGGGGAGCTGTTTTTT
few	TRBJ2-1	.	TRBV2	CASSDQGGGYNEQFF	TGTGCCAGCAGTGACCAGGGCGGTGGGTACAATGAGCAGTTCTTC
.	TRBJ1-2	TRBD1	TRBV6-1	CASSPDRHGYTF	TGTGCCAGCAGTCCGGACAGGCATGGCTACACCTTC
.	TRBJ1-1	TRBD1	TRBV5-1	CASSSSRGQTEAFF	TGCGCCAGCAGCTCCTCCAGGGGGCAGACTGAAGCTTTCTTT
few	TRBJ1-6	.	TRBV4-2	CASSQDPDPYNSPLHF	TGTGCCAGCAGCCAAGATCCAGACCCATATAATTCACCCCTCCACTTT
.	TRBJ1-2	.	TRBV19	CASSPHTGGAWYGYTF	TGTGCCAGTAGTCCCCATACCGGAGGGGCCTGGTATGGCTACACCTTC
.	TRBJ2-1	.	TRBV7-9	CASSFDTTYNEQFF	TGTGCCAGCAGCTTCGACACGACCTACAATGAGCAGTTCTTC
.	TRBJ1-1	.	TRBV18	CASSPPGGRGNTEAFF	TGTGCCAGCTCACCACCGGGGGGCAGGGGGAACACTGAAGCTTTCTTT
.	TRBJ2-3	.	TRBV2	CASSQLGGRDTQYF	TGTGCCAGCAGTCAATTGGGGGGCCGGGATACGCAGTATTTT
.	TRBJ1-6	TRBD1	TRBV16	CASSQSGTGGISPLHF	TGTGCCAGCAGCCAATCGGGGACAGGGGGAATTTCACCCCTCCACTTT
.	TRBJ1-1	.	TRBV6-6	CASSKQGRDTEAFF	TGTGCCAGCAGTAAACAGGGCAGGGACACTGAAGCTTTCTTT